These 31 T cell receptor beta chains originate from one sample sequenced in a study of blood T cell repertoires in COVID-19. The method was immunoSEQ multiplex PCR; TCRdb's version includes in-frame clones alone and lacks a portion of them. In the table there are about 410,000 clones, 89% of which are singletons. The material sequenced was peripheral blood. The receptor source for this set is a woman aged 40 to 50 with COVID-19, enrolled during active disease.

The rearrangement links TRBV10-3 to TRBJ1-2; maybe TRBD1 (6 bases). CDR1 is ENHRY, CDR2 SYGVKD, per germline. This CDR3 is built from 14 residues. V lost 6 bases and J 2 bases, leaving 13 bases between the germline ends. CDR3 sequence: CAIRSSGQNYGYTF. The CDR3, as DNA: TGTGCCATCAGGTCGTCCGGACAGAACTATGGCTACACCTTC.

CDR3 protein: CASSSGGRNTEAFF. In nucleotides, the CDR3 is TGTGCCAGCAGCTCCGGAGGACGGAACACTGAAGCTTTCTTT. The genes are TRBV7-3 and TRBJ1-1; D unresolved. V lost 4 bases and J 1 base, leaving 10 bases between the germline ends. Germline values: CDR1 SGHTA, CDR2 FQGTGA. This CDR3 is 14 amino acids long.

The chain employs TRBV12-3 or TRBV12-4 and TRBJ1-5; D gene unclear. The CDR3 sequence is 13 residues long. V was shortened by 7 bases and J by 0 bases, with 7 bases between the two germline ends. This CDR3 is CASTSYSNQPQHF. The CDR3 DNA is TGTGCCAGCACCTCGTATAGCAATCAGCCCCAGCATTTT.

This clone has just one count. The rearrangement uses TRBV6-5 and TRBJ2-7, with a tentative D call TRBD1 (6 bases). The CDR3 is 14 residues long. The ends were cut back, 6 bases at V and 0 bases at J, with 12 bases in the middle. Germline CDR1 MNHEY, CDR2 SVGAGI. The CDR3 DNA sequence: TGTGCCAGCAGACAGGGTTTTAGCTCCTACGAGCAGTACTTC. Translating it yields CASRQGFSSYEQYF.

This CDR3 is CASSLRLAGALNTGELFF. CDR3 bases: TGTGCCAGCAGCCTCAGACTAGCGGGGGCCCTGAACACCGGGGAGCTGTTTTTT. The chain is built from TRBV7-3 and TRBJ2-2; 12 bases line up with TRBD2. The length of the CDR3 is 18 residues. Unmatched junction bases numbered 8, after V lost 5 bases and J lost 1 base. Looked up from germline, CDR1 is SGHTA and CDR2 is FQGTGA.

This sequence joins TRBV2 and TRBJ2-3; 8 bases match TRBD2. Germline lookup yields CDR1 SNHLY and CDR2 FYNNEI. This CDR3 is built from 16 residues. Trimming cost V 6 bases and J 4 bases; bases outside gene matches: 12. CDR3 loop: CASRGGRTSTSDTQYF. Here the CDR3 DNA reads TGTGCCAGCAGGGGGGGTCGGACTAGCACTTCAGATACGCAGTATTTT.

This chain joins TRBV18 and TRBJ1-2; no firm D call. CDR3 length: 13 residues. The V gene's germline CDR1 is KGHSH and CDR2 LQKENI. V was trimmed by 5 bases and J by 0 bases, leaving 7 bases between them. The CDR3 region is CASSVQPNYGYTF. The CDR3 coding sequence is TGTGCCAGCTCAGTACAGCCTAACTATGGCTACACCTTC. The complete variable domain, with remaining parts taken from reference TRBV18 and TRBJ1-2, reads NAGVMQNPRHLVRRRGQEARLRCSPMKGHSHVYWYRQLPEEGLKFMVYLQKENIIDESGMPKERFSAEFPKEGPSILRIQQVVRGDSAAYFCASSVQPNYGYTFGSGTRLTVV.

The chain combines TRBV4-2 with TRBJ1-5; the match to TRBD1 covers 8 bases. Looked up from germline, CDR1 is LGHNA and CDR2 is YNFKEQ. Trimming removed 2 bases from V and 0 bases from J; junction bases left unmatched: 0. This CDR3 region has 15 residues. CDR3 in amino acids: CASSQQGASNQPQHF. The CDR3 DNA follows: TGTGCCAGCAGCCAACAGGGGGCTAGCAATCAGCCCCAGCATTTT.

The CDR3: CASSFTVSGSGANVLTF. CDR3 in DNA: TGTGCCAGCAGTTTTACGGTGTCTGGCTCTGGGGCCAACGTCCTGACTTTC. The chain employs TRBV27 and TRBJ2-6; D uncertain. Germline lookup yields CDR1 MNHEY and CDR2 SMNVEV (reference sequence). The CDR3 loop spans 17 amino acids. With 3 bases removed from V and 0 bases from J, the gap between germline ends came to 12 bases.

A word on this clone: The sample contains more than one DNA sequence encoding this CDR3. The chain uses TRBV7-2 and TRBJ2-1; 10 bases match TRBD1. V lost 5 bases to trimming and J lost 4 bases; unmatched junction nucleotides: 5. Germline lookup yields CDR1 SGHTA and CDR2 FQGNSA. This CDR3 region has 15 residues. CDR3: CASSLTGGGYNEQFF. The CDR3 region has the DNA TGTGCCAGCAGCCTGACAGGGGGCGGGTACAATGAGCAGTTCTTC.

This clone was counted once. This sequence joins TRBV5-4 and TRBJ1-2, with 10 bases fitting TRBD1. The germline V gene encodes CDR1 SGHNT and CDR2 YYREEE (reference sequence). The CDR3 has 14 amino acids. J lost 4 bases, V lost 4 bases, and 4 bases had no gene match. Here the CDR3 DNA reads TGTGCCAGCAGCCGGGACAGGGGTAGCTATGGCTACACCTTC. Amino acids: CASSRDRGSYGYTF.

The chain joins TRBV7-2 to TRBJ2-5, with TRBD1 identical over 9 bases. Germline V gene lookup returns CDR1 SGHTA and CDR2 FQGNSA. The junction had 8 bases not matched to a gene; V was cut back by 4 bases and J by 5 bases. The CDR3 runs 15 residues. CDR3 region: CASSSDRGLGETQYF. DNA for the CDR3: TGTGCCAGCAGCTCAGACAGGGGGTTGGGGGAGACCCAGTACTTC.

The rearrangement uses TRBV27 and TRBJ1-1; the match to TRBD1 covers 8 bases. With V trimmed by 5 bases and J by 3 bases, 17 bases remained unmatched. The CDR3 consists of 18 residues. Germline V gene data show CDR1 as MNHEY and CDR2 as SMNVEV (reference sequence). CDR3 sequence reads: CASSPRPGAGGMDTEAFF. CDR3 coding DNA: TGTGCCAGCAGTCCACGCCCCGGGGCAGGGGGCATGGACACTGAAGCTTTCTTT.

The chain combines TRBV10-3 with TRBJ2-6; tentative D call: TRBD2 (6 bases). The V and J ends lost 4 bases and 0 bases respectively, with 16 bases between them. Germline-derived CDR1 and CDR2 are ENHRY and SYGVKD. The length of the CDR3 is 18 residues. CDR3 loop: CAISGRDNPLSGANVLTF. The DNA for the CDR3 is TGTGCCATCAGTGGGAGGGATAATCCCCTCTCTGGGGCCAACGTCCTGACTTTC.

Here the CDR3 reads CASTVDPSGSSIEQFF. The CDR3 nucleotides read TGTGCCAGCACCGTGGACCCTAGCGGGAGTAGTATTGAGCAGTTCTTC. The chain recombines TRBV11-2 with TRBJ2-1, with 10 nucleotides matching TRBD2. Germline V gene data show CDR1 as SGHAT and CDR2 as FQNNGV. V shed 7 bases, J shed 9 bases, and the junction held 15 bases outside the gene matches. The CDR3 totals 16 residues.

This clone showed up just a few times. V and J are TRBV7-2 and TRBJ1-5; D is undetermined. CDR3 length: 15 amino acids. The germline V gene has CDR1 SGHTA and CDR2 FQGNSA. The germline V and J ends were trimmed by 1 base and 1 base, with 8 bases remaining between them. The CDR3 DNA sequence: TGTGCCAGCAGCTTAGGTCTCGGGAGCAATCAGCCCCAGCATTTT. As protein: CASSLGLGSNQPQHF.

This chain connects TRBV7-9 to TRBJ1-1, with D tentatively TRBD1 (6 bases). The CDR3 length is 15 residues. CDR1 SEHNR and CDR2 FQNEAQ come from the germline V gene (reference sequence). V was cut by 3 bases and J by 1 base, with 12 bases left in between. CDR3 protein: CASSFRGARNTEAFF. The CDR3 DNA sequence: TGTGCCAGCAGCTTCCGGGGGGCGCGGAACACTGAAGCTTTCTTT. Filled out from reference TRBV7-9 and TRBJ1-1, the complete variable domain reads DTGVSQNPRHKITKRGQNVTFRCDPISEHNRLYWYRQTLGQGPEFLTYFQNEAQLEKSRLLSDRFSAERPKGSFSTLEIQRTEQGDSAMYLCASSFRGARNTEAFFGQGTRLTVV.

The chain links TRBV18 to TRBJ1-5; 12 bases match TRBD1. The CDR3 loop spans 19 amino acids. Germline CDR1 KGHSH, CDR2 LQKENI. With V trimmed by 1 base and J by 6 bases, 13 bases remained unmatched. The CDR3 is CASSPLGGQGASGIQPQHF. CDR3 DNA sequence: TGTGCCAGCTCACCACTTGGGGGACAGGGGGCATCGGGTATTCAGCCCCAGCATTTT.

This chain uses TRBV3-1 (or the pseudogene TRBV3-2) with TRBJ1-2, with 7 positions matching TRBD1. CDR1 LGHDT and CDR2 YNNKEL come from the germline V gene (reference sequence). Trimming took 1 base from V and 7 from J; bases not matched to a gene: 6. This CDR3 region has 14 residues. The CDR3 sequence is CASSQGQGSRGYTF. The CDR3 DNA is TGTGCCAGCAGCCAAGGACAGGGCAGTCGTGGCTACACCTTC.

CDR3 protein: CASSRQGQFYEQYF. The CDR3 DNA reads as TGTGCCAGCAGTCGACAGGGTCAATTCTACGAGCAGTACTTC. V gene TRBV7-9 combines with J gene TRBJ2-7; 7 nucleotides match TRBD1. Germline V gene lookup returns CDR1 SEHNR and CDR2 FQNEAQ (reference sequence). The CDR3 extends over 14 amino acids. Germline trimming cut 6 bases from V and 3 bases from J; bases unmatched to any gene: 8.

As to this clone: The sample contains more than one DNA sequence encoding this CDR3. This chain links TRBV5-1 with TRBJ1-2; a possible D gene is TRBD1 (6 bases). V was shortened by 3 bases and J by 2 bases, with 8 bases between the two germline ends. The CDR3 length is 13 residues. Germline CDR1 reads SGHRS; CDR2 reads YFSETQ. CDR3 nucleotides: TGCGCCAGCAGCTCGCAGGGGAACTATGGCTACACCTTC. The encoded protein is CASSSQGNYGYTF.

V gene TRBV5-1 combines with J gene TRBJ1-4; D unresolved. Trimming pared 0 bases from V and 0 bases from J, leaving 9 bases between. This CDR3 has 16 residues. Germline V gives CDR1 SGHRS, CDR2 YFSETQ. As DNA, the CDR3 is TGCGCCAGCAGCTTGGAAACGGTTACAACTAATGAAAAACTGTTTTTT. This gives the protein CASSLETVTTNEKLFF.

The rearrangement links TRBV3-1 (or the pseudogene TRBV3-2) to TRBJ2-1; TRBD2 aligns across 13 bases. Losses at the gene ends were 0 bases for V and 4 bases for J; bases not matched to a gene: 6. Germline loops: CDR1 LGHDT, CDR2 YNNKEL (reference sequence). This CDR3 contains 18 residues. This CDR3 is CASSQDGLAGAFYNEQFF. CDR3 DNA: TGTGCCAGCAGCCAAGACGGACTAGCGGGGGCCTTTTACAATGAGCAGTTCTTC.

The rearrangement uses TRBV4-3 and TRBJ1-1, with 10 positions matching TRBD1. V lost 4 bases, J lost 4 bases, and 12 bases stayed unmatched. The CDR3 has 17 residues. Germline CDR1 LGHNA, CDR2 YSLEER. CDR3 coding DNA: TGCGCCAGCAGCCGGACAGGACAGGGGGTATTCGGCACTGAAGCTTTCTTT. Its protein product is CASSRTGQGVFGTEAFF.

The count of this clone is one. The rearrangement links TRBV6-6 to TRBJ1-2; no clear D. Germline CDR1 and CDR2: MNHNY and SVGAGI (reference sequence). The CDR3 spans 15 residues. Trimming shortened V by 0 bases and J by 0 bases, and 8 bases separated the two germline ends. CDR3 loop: CASSYSLFTNYGYTF. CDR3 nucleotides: TGTGCCAGCAGTTACTCGTTATTTACTAACTATGGCTACACCTTC.

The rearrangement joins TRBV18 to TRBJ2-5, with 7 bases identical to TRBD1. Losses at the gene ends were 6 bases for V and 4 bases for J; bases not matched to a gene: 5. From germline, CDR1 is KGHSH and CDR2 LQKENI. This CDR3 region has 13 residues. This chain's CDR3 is CASSHRGGETQYF. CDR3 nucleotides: TGTGCCAGCTCCCACAGGGGTGGAGAGACCCAGTACTTC.

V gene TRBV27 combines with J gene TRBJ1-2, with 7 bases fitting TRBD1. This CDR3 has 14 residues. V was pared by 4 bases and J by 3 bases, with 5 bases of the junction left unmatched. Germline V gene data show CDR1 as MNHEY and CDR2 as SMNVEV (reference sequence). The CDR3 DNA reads TGTGCCAGCAGTTCAAGGACAGGCGACTATGGCTACACCTTC. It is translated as CASSSRTGDYGYTF.

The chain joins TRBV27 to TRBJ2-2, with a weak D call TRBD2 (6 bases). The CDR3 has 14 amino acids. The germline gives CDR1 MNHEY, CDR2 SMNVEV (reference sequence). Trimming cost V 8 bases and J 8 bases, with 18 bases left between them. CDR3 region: CASVEIGGTGELFF. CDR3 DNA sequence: TGTGCCAGCGTCGAGATCGGGGGTACGGGGGAGCTGTTTTTT.

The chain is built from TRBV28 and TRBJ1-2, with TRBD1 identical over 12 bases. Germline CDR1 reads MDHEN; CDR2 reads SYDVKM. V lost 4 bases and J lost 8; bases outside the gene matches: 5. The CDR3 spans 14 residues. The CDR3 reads CASSSPGTGGGYTF. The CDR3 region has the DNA TGTGCCAGCAGTTCCCCCGGGACAGGGGGCGGCTACACCTTC.

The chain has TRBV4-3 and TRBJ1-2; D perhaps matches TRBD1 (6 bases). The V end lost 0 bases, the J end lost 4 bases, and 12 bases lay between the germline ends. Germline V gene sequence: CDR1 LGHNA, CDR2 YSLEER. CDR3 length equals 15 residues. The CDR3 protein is CASSQDRGLGYGYTF. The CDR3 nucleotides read TGCGCCAGCAGCCAAGACAGGGGATTGGGCTATGGCTACACCTTC.

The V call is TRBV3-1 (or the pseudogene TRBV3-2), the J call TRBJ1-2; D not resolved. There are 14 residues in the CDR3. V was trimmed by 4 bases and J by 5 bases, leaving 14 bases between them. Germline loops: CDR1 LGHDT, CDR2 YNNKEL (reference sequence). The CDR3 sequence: CASSPPAVGYGYTF. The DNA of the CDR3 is TGTGCCAGCAGCCCCCCTGCGGTTGGGTATGGCTACACCTTC.